This is a list of T cell receptor beta chains from one sample in a study of shared clonotypes between healthy human individuals. TCRdb's copy holds only in-frame clones and misses some; the assay was immunoSEQ multiplex PCR. The repertoire includes over 95,000 clones, around 47% of them detected once, and roughly 16% sits in the top ten. The sequencing input was PBMCs. The receptor set was obtained from a woman aged 40 to 50 in good health. Some clones in this sample may be carry-over from other donors' samples. Each CDR3 is given with its conserved first and last residue. Each record gives: CDR3 DNA, CDR3 protein, D gene, J gene, V gene, clone size. A D gene is named only where the DNA matches it firmly. Clone size appears in some rows only: once, few, many, or a class for an expanded clone.

TGTGCCAGCAGCCCACCGTTGGCAGCGTCCTACGAGCAGTACTTC CASSPPLAASYEQYF - TRBJ2-7 TRBV6-1 few
TGTGCCAGCGGACGGCCTGACTTCGAGCAGTACTTC CASGRPDFEQYF - TRBJ2-7 TRBV28 -
TGTGCCAGTAGTATAAAGTATAGCGCTAGCACAGATACGCAGTATTTT CASSIKYSASTDTQYF - TRBJ2-3 TRBV19 few
TGTGCCAGCAGCTTAGCAGGGAGGGGCTACGAGCAGTACTTC CASSLAGRGYEQYF TRBD2 TRBJ2-7 TRBV7-8 -
TGTGCCAGCCTTCAGGGCGGGAGCAGATACGAGCAGTACTTC CASLQGGSRYEQYF TRBD2 TRBJ2-7 TRBV7-2 many
TGTGCCACCAGCAGAGATCTTCTAGGTTGGGGAAATGAGCAGTTCTTC CATSRDLLGWGNEQFF - TRBJ2-1 TRBV15 -
TGTGCCAGCAGCTTCCGGGCCCTCCGGGCCGGCTACACCTTC CASSFRALRAGYTF - TRBJ1-2 TRBV7-2 many
TGCGCCAGCAGCCAAGATAGCCTCTCTGGGGCCAACGTCCTGACTTTC CASSQDSLSGANVLTF - TRBJ2-6 TRBV4-3 -
TGTGCCAGCAGCCGCACCGGGACAGACTCTAGAGAGCAGTACTTC CASSRTGTDSREQYF TRBD1 TRBJ2-7 TRBV2 -
TGCGCCAGCAGCCTACAGGGGGCTGGTGAAAAACTGTTTTTT CASSLQGAGEKLFF TRBD1 TRBJ1-4 TRBV5-1 -
TGTGCCAGCAGCCACGGGACTAGCGGGCAAACAGATACGCAGTATTTT CASSHGTSGQTDTQYF TRBD2 TRBJ2-3 TRBV4-2 -
TGTGCCATCAGTGAGCCGAGACGGTCGAACACTGAAGCTTTCTTT CAISEPRRSNTEAFF - TRBJ1-1 TRBV10-3 many
TGTGCCAGCAGTTACGGGACGGAGAATCAGCCCCAGCATTTT CASSYGTENQPQHF - TRBJ1-5 TRBV27 many
TGTGCCAGCAGCCAAGATCAGGGACTAGCGGGAGGGGGTGTGTACGAGCAGTACTTC CASSQDQGLAGGGVYEQYF TRBD2 TRBJ2-7 TRBV4-2 -
TGCAGCGTGGGACAGGGGGACTCCTACGAGCAGTACTTC CSVGQGDSYEQYF TRBD1 TRBJ2-7 TRBV29-1 -
TGTGCCAGCAGCGTAGATAGCGGGAACTACGAGCAGTACTTC CASSVDSGNYEQYF TRBD2 TRBJ2-7 TRBV9 many
TGTGCCAGCAGTCCATCGGACTACAATGAGCAGTTCTTC CASSPSDYNEQFF - TRBJ2-1 TRBV28 -
TGTGCCAGCAGCTCCGAGACAGGGGGTAGCGAGCAGTACTTC CASSSETGGSEQYF TRBD1 TRBJ2-7 TRBV7-8 -
TGCGCCAGCAGCTTTTCCGGGGGGGCCTACGAGCAGTACTTC CASSFSGGAYEQYF TRBD2 TRBJ2-7 TRBV5-1 many
TGTGCCAGCAGTTACTCTAGCGGGAGTAGCTCCTACGAGCAGTACTTC CASSYSSGSSSYEQYF TRBD2 TRBJ2-7 TRBV6-5 -
TGCGCCAGCAGCTTGGGGTTTATAGCGGGAGTGGGCGAGCAGTACTTC CASSLGFIAGVGEQYF TRBD2 TRBJ2-7 TRBV5-1 -
TGCGCCAGCAGCCACGCTTCTATTAGCGCCCCCCCGGAGGATGAGCAGTTCTTC CASSHASISAPPEDEQFF - TRBJ2-1 TRBV4-1 few
TGTGCCAGCAGCTTAGGGCCTAGCGATGGCCTGGAGCAGTACTTC CASSLGPSDGLEQYF - TRBJ2-5 TRBV7-2 few
TGTGCCAGCAGCCCAACAGGGGGCACTGGAAACACCATATATTTT CASSPTGGTGNTIYF TRBD1 TRBJ1-3 TRBV28 few
TGTGCCAGCAGCTTAGACCCGGGACAGGCCTACGAGCAGTACTTC CASSLDPGQAYEQYF TRBD1 TRBJ2-7 TRBV11-2 -
TGTGCCAGTAGTATCTCCAATAGGGTAACTGAAGCTTTCTTT CASSISNRVTEAFF - TRBJ1-1 TRBV19 few
TGTGCCTGGGGACCTACTGAAAAACTGTTTTTT CAWGPTEKLFF - TRBJ1-4 TRBV30 many
TGTGCCAGCTCGCAGCAAAATGAAAAACTGTTTTTT CASSQQNEKLFF - TRBJ1-4 TRBV6-6 many
TGTGCCAGCAGCGTAGAGGGACAGGGTGCAGATACGCAGTATTTT CASSVEGQGADTQYF TRBD1 TRBJ2-3 TRBV9 -
TGTGCCACCCGGACTCAGTGGGGGCCCTACGAGCAGTACTTC CATRTQWGPYEQYF - TRBJ2-7 TRBV10-3 -
TGTGCCAGCAGCCCCGGACAGGGGGCTAGAAATGAGCAGTTCTTC CASSPGQGARNEQFF TRBD1 TRBJ2-1 TRBV5-4 -
TGTGCCAGCAGCTTCCGACAGGGGGCCTCTATCGAGCAGTACTTC CASSFRQGASIEQYF TRBD1 TRBJ2-7 TRBV5-6 -
TGCGCCAGCAGCTCGACCGGGGGGACTGAAGCTTTCTTT CASSSTGGTEAFF - TRBJ1-1 TRBV5-1 -
TGTGCCAGCACTGTAGGGTTCGGGAGCACTGAAGCTTTCTTT CASTVGFGSTEAFF - TRBJ1-1 TRBV25-1 -
TGTGCCAGCAGCTTACTGGGCAGATACGAGCAGTACTTC CASSLLGRYEQYF - TRBJ2-7 TRBV7-2 many
TGTGCCTGGAGTAGTAATGGGCCCCAGCATTTT CAWSSNGPQHF - TRBJ1-5 TRBV30 -
TGTGCCAGCGGTGGGACAGGGGTAGAGACCCAGTACTTC CASGGTGVETQYF TRBD1 TRBJ2-5 TRBV2 -
TGTGCCAGCAGCTACTTGGGTAAATACGAGCAGTACTTC CASSYLGKYEQYF - TRBJ2-7 TRBV7-8 many
TGTGCCAGCATCACTAGCCACACCACAGATACGCAGTATTTT CASITSHTTDTQYF - TRBJ2-3 TRBV28 few
TGCGCCAGTAGTCGGGAGGGAGGATCCTACAATGAGCAGTTCTTC CASSREGGSYNEQFF TRBD2 TRBJ2-1 TRBV5-1 -
TGTGCCAGCAGCCCGACTAGCGGGGCCGGGTACTACGAGCAGTACTTC CASSPTSGAGYYEQYF TRBD2 TRBJ2-7 TRBV5-7 -
TGTGCCAGCAGCTTGAAAAGAAACACCGGGGAGCTGTTTTTT CASSLKRNTGELFF - TRBJ2-2 TRBV7-9 -
TGTGCCTGTGGGCAAGGGGATCAGCCCCAGCATTTT CACGQGDQPQHF - TRBJ1-5 TRBV30 many
TGTGCCCTTTGGACCGCGAGCTCCTACAATGAGCAGTTCTTC CALWTASSYNEQFF - TRBJ2-1 TRBV30 -
TGTGCCAGCAGCTGGGCGGACAATGAGCAGTTCTTC CASSWADNEQFF - TRBJ2-1 TRBV7-2 -
TGTGCCGGACGCCAGACAGGGGGAACGCAACGGAACACTGAAGCTTTCTTT CAGRQTGGTQRNTEAFF TRBD1 TRBJ1-1 TRBV30 -
TGTGCCAGCTCACCTATGACAGGGGGCGACGAGCAGTACTTC CASSPMTGGDEQYF TRBD1 TRBJ2-7 TRBV18 few
TGTGCCAGCAGCTTAGATCCCGTTGCGGCAGCCCTTCACGAGCAGTACTTC CASSLDPVAAALHEQYF - TRBJ2-7 TRBV11-1 -